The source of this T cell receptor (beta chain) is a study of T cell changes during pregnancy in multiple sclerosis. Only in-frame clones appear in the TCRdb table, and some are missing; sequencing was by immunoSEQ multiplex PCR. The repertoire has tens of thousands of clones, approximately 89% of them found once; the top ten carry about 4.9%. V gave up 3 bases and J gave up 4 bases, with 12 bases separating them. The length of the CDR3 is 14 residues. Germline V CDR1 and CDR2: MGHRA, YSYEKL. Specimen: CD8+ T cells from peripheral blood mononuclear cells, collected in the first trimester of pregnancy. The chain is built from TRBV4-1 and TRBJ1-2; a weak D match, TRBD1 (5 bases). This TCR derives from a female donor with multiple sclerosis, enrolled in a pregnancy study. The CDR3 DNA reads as TGCGCCAGCAGCCAGGCCGACAGACCCTATGGCTACACCTTC. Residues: CASSQADRPYGYTF.